A selection of T cell receptor beta chains follows, all from one sample in a study of blood T cell repertoires in COVID-19. TCRdb's copy holds only in-frame clones and misses some; the assay was immunoSEQ multiplex PCR. The table lists more than 350,000 clones, about 88% of them singletons. The specimen sequenced was PBMCs or T cells enriched from blood (not recorded which). The receptors derive from a woman aged 18-29 years who had been exposed to COVID-19. The CDR3 runs from the conserved cysteine through the conserved F or W. Fields, in order: D gene, J gene, V gene, clone size, CDR3 protein, CDR3 DNA. D genes are given only for firm matches. Clone sizes are given selectively: once, few, many, or a class where the clone is expanded.

- | TRBJ1-1 | TRBV10-3 | - | CAISESQGGEAFF | TGTGCCATCAGTGAGTCTCAGGGTGGTGAAGCTTTCTTT
TRBD2 | TRBJ2-1 | TRBV10-3 | - | CAISELPTSGGREQFF | TGTGCCATCAGTGAACTACCGACTAGCGGGGGGCGGGAGCAGTTCTTC
- | TRBJ2-7 | TRBV27 | - | CASSLLESYEQYF | TGTGCCAGCAGTTTACTAGAATCCTACGAGCAGTACTTC
TRBD1 | TRBJ2-7 | TRBV28 | - | CASSKPGQGFYEQYF | TGTGCCAGCAGTAAGCCGGGACAGGGCTTCTACGAGCAGTACTTC
TRBD2 | TRBJ2-5 | TRBV2 | - | CASSETSGRGETQYF | TGTGCCAGCAGCGAGACTAGCGGGAGGGGTGAGACCCAGTACTTC
TRBD2 | TRBJ2-1 | TRBV7-8 | once | CASSSYSGSAYNEQFF | TGTGCCAGCAGCTCTTATAGCGGGAGCGCCTACAATGAGCAGTTCTTC
TRBD1 | TRBJ1-4 | TRBV18 | - | CASSRGRGDEKLFF | TGTGCCAGCTCACGGGGCAGGGGGGACGAAAAACTGTTTTTT
TRBD1 | TRBJ2-7 | TRBV10-3 | - | CAIRTGGSYEQYF | TGTGCCATACGGACAGGGGGCTCCTACGAGCAGTACTTC
- | TRBJ1-2 | TRBV19 | few | CASSIGQAGYTF | TGTGCCAGTAGTATAGGACAAGCTGGCTACACCTTC
- | TRBJ2-7 | TRBV3-1/TRBV3-2 | - | CASSQVASGGGPLSYEQYF | TGTGCCAGCAGCCAAGTAGCGAGTGGTGGGGGCCCCCTTTCCTACGAGCAGTACTTC
- | TRBJ1-6 | TRBV20-1 | few | CSASPGSPLHF | TGCAGTGCTAGTCCGGGGTCACCCCTCCACTTT
TRBD1 | TRBJ2-1 | TRBV4-1 | - | CASSQPGTEGNEQFF | TGCGCCAGCAGCCAACCCGGGACAGAGGGCAATGAGCAGTTCTTC
TRBD1 | TRBJ2-5 | TRBV7-2 | - | CASSLPRGQETQYF | TGTGCCAGCAGCTTGCCCAGGGGGCAAGAGACCCAGTACTTC
TRBD2 | TRBJ2-7 | TRBV10-1 | - | CASSEWGGYEQYF | TGCGCCAGCAGTGAGTGGGGGGGCTACGAGCAGTACTTC
TRBD2 | TRBJ2-1 | TRBV6-5 | once | CASSYPPGLAQNEQFF | TGTGCCAGCAGTTACCCGCCGGGACTAGCGCAAAATGAGCAGTTCTTC
- | TRBJ1-4 | TRBV5-1 | - | CASSLQGREKLFF | TGCGCCAGCAGCTTACAGGGACGTGAAAAACTGTTTTTT
- | TRBJ2-4 | TRBV19 | once | CASSRAGQNIQYF | TGTGCCAGTAGTAGGGCAGGGCAAAACATTCAGTACTTC
- | TRBJ2-4 | TRBV9 | - | CASSVGEEGLAKNIQYF | TGTGCCAGCAGCGTAGGAGAGGAGGGCCTAGCCAAAAACATTCAGTACTTC
TRBD1 | TRBJ1-3 | TRBV3-1/TRBV3-2 | - | CASSPGGLGNTIYF | TGTGCCAGCAGCCCAGGGGGTCTAGGAAACACCATATATTTT
TRBD2 | TRBJ2-1 | TRBV28 | few | CASSLPGGTYNEQFF | TGTGCCAGCAGTTTACCGGGGGGAACCTACAATGAGCAGTTCTTC
TRBD2 | TRBJ2-1 | TRBV29-1 | - | CSAPGGARNEQFF | TGCAGCGCCCCCGGGGGGGCTCGAAATGAGCAGTTCTTC
- | TRBJ1-2 | TRBV28 | once | CASSFGDTYGYTF | TGTGCCAGCAGTTTCGGGGACACCTATGGCTACACCTTC
- | TRBJ1-3 | TRBV5-6 | once | CASSPGTLGNTIYF | TGTGCCAGCAGCCCAGGGACTCTCGGAAACACCATATATTTT
TRBD1 | TRBJ2-7 | TRBV19 | - | CASSIGTGYYSYEQYF | TGTGCCAGTAGTATTGGGACAGGATATTACTCCTACGAGCAGTACTTC
- | TRBJ2-7 | TRBV6-5 | - | CASSYRDTVYEQYF | TGTGCCAGCAGTTACCGGGACACCGTCTACGAGCAGTACTTC
- | TRBJ2-3 | TRBV7-6 | - | CASSLKATDTQYF | TGTGCCAGCAGCTTAAAAGCTACAGATACGCAGTATTTT
TRBD2 | TRBJ2-3 | TRBV11-3 | - | CASSPGLAEADTQYF | TGTGCCAGCAGCCCGGGACTAGCGGAAGCAGATACGCAGTATTTT
- | TRBJ2-7 | TRBV7-9 | - | CAWGGGLLGSGEQYF | TGTGCGTGGGGAGGGGGACTCCTCGGATCAGGAGAGCAGTACTTC
- | TRBJ1-3 | TRBV5-1 | few | CASSAGVSGNTIYF | TGCGCCAGCAGCGCAGGGGTCTCTGGAAACACCATATATTTT
- | TRBJ2-7 | TRBV30 | - | CAWRRGGNYEQYF | TGTGCCTGGAGGCGTGGGGGCAACTACGAGCAGTACTTC
TRBD2 | TRBJ2-3 | TRBV11-2 | - | CASSSPRLAGGPGDTQYF | TGTGCCAGCAGCTCCCCCCGACTAGCGGGAGGGCCAGGAGATACGCAGTATTTT
- | TRBJ2-3 | TRBV5-4 | - | CASSLQQESTDTQYF | TGTGCCAGCAGCCTTCAGCAGGAAAGCACAGATACGCAGTATTTT
TRBD1 | TRBJ1-1 | TRBV29-1 | - | CSVEGTGRTEAFF | TGCAGCGTTGAGGGGACAGGACGTACTGAAGCTTTCTTT
- | TRBJ2-7 | TRBV18 | - | CASSPLAQMDEQYF | TGTGCCAGCTCACCACTAGCGCAGATGGACGAGCAGTACTTC
TRBD1 | TRBJ1-2 | TRBV3-1/TRBV3-2 | once | CASSLHTGGYNYGYTF | TGTGCCAGCAGCCTTCATACAGGGGGGTATAACTATGGCTACACCTTC
TRBD1 | TRBJ2-7 | TRBV10-1 | - | CASSRDRVEEQYF | TGCGCCAGCAGCCGGGACAGGGTGGAGGAGCAGTACTTC
- | TRBJ1-5 | TRBV5-5 | - | CASSLDFLAQPQHF | TGTGCCAGCAGCTTGGACTTTCTTGCGCAGCCCCAGCATTTT
- | TRBJ2-3 | TRBV27 | - | CASRTWTATDTQYF | TGTGCCAGCCGAACATGGACAGCGACAGATACGCAGTATTTT
TRBD1 | TRBJ2-5 | TRBV7-2 | - | CASTEGALETQYF | TGTGCCAGCACTGAGGGGGCACTGGAGACCCAGTACTTC
- | TRBJ2-7 | TRBV4-1 | - | CASSQGRVVPYEQYF | TGCGCCAGCAGCCAAGGGCGGGTAGTCCCCTACGAGCAGTACTTC
TRBD1 | TRBJ1-1 | TRBV6-5 | - | CASSSLGQGNTEAFF | TGTGCCAGCAGTTCCCTCGGACAGGGGAACACTGAAGCTTTCTTT
TRBD1 | TRBJ1-1 | TRBV4-1 | - | CASSPGQTINTEAFF | TGCGCCAGCAGCCCGGGACAGACAATAAACACTGAAGCTTTCTTT
TRBD2 | TRBJ2-7 | TRBV4-3 | - | CASSQDGTSYEQYF | TGCGCCAGCAGCCAAGATGGGACTAGCTACGAGCAGTACTTC